The 27 T cell receptor beta chains given below trace back to one sample, sequenced in a study of shared clonotypes between healthy human individuals. Repertoires were generated with immunoSEQ multiplex PCR, while TCRdb's copy carries only in-frame clones and drops some. The sample shows about 120,000 clones, under 70% of them seen only once. Sequencing was carried out using memory CD8+ T cells sorted from blood. Indicated subset: CD45RO+ cells pooled with CCR7-negative TemRA cells. Receptors were obtained from a woman aged 25 to 45 in good health.

The chain couples TRBV7-7 to TRBJ1-1, with 8 bases that match TRBD1. Trimming took 3 bases from V and 1 from J; bases not matched to a gene: 7. The CDR3 sequence is 16 residues long. Germline V gene sequence: CDR1 SSHAT, CDR2 FNYEAQ (reference sequence). This CDR3 reads CASSFSTGGKNTEAFF. The CDR3 coding sequence is TGTGCCAGCAGCTTTAGCACAGGGGGGAAGAACACTGAAGCTTTCTTT.

The genes are TRBV28 and TRBJ1-4; a possible D gene is TRBD1 (5 bases). This CDR3 is 15 amino acids long. The germline CDR1 and CDR2 sequences are MDHEN and SYDVKM. The V gene lost 3 bases and the J gene lost 8 bases, with 16 bases spanning the gap. CDR3 coding DNA: TGTGCCAGCAGTTTTCAGCAGGGTTTGTTGGAAAAACTGTTTTTT. This sequence encodes CASSFQQGLLEKLFF.

The rearrangement uses TRBV7-9 and TRBJ2-1; 9 bases fit TRBD2. This CDR3 has 19 amino acids. The V segment lost 2 bases and the J segment 5 bases; nucleotides outside the gene matches: 16. The germline V gene has CDR1 SEHNR and CDR2 FQNEAQ (reference sequence). CDR3 loop: CASSLRFDIGLAYHNEQFF. Here the CDR3 DNA reads TGTGCCAGCAGCTTAAGGTTTGATATCGGACTAGCGTACCACAATGAGCAGTTCTTC.

The chain couples TRBV19 to TRBJ2-6; perhaps D is TRBD1 or TRBD2 (5 bases each). CDR3 length equals 20 residues. V was cut by 5 bases and J by 0 bases, with 23 bases left in between. Germline CDR1 is LNHDA and CDR2 is SQIVND (reference sequence). The CDR3 region has the DNA TGTGCCAGTAGTTTTGCCCTAGAGGGGCCCGTTGACTCTGGGGCCAACGTCCTGACTTTC. Protein product: CASSFALEGPVDSGANVLTF. The whole variable domain, filled in from reference TRBV19 and TRBJ2-6, reads DGGITQSPKYLFRKEGQNVTLSCEQNLNHDAMYWYRQDPGQGLRLIYYSQIVNDFQKGDIAEGYSVSREKKESFPLTVTSAQKNPTAFYLCASSFALEGPVDSGANVLTFGAGSRLTVL.

V gene TRBV7-6 combines with J gene TRBJ1-2; the D gene is possibly TRBD1 (5 bases). The CDR3 has 14 amino acids. V shed 1 base and J shed 5 bases, with 11 bases lying between them. The germline CDR1 and CDR2 sequences are SGHVS and FNYEAQ. The DNA for the CDR3 is TGTGCCAGCAGCTTAGGGGAGGGGCTATATGGCTACACCTTC. This codes for CASSLGEGLYGYTF. The complete variable domain, with remaining parts taken from reference TRBV7-6 and TRBJ1-2, reads GAGVSQSPRYKVTKRGQDVALRCDPISGHVSLYWYRQALGQGPEFLTYFNYEAQQDKSGLPNDRFSAERPEGSISTLTIQRTEQRDSAMYRCASSLGEGLYGYTFGSGTRLTVV.

This clone has more than one count but fewer than ten. CDR3 residues: CSASSGRVLETQYF. The CDR3 nucleotides are TGCAGCGCCTCTAGCGGGAGGGTTTTGGAGACCCAGTACTTC. The chain recombines TRBV29-1 with TRBJ2-5; 12 positions agree with TRBD2. Germline CDR1 is SQVTM and CDR2 is ANQGSEA. V lost 7 bases and J lost 5; bases outside the gene matches: 8. The CDR3 contains 14 residues.

The CDR3 spells CASSPSPGTGWLARTDTQYF. DNA of the CDR3: TGTGCCAGCAGCCCGAGCCCGGGGACAGGGTGGCTCGCTCGCACAGATACGCAGTATTTT. This chain joins TRBV13 and TRBJ2-3, with TRBD1 identical over 9 bases. V was pared by 5 bases and J by 1 base, with 19 bases of the junction left unmatched. The CDR3 has 20 amino acids. Germline V lookup: CDR1 PRHDT, CDR2 FYEKMQ (reference sequence).

Here the CDR3 DNA reads TGTGCCAGCAGCGCGAAGGGGGAAGCTTTCTTT. Residues: CASSAKGEAFF. This rearrangement joins TRBV6-4 to TRBJ1-1, with a possible D match to TRBD1 (5 bases). V was clipped by 6 bases and J by 8 bases, with 10 bases between them. Germline CDR1 reads MRHNA; CDR2 reads SNTAGT. The CDR3 sequence is 11 residues long.

This chain connects TRBV5-1 to TRBJ2-7; D is unclear. Between the trimmed V and J ends, which lost 6 bases and 2 bases, there was a span of 18 bases. Per the germline V gene, CDR1 is SGHRS and CDR2 is YFSETQ. The CDR3 totals 15 residues. CDR3: CASKPRHDPAYEQYF. The CDR3 bases are TGCGCCAGCAAACCCCGACACGACCCAGCCTACGAGCAGTACTTC.

This clone appeared many times. Other DNA sequences within the sample encode an identical CDR3. The chain recombines TRBV27 with TRBJ2-7, with D hard to call. V was clipped by 5 bases and J by 4 bases, with 12 bases between them. The germline V gene has CDR1 MNHEY and CDR2 SMNVEV (reference sequence). The CDR3 consists of 13 residues. In DNA form, the CDR3 reads TGTGCCAGCAGTCCCTCTTCCCCTTACGAGCAGTACTTC. Translating it yields CASSPSSPYEQYF.

The chain combines TRBV6-1 with TRBJ2-7; perhaps TRBD1 as D (5 bases). V was cut by 6 bases and J by 1 base, with 13 bases left in between. Germline loops: CDR1 MNHNS, CDR2 SASEGT. The CDR3 sequence is 14 residues long. CDR3 bases: TGTGCCAGCAGCCTTCCGACAGAGTCCTACGAGCAGTACTTC. Residues: CASSLPTESYEQYF.

This chain joins TRBV27 and TRBJ1-2; D is perhaps TRBD1 (6 bases). V was cut by 4 bases and J by 7 bases, with 19 bases left in between. CDR1 is MNHEY, CDR2 SMNVEV, per germline (reference sequence). CDR3 length: 15 residues. CDR3 region: CASSSSDSFSSGYTF. The CDR3, as DNA: TGTGCCAGCAGTTCCTCGGACAGTTTCTCCTCTGGCTACACCTTC.

The chain joins TRBV5-4 to TRBJ2-7; D call uncertain. The CDR3 has 12 residues. V lost 2 bases and J lost 5, with 8 bases in between. Germline CDR1 SGHNT, CDR2 YYREEE (reference sequence). For the CDR3, the DNA is TGTGCCAGCAGCTTCGAGTCGCACGAGCAGTACTTC. Translating gives CASSFESHEQYF.

This clone was seen just once. This chain links TRBV28 with TRBJ2-7, with TRBD1 matching 9 bases. The CDR3 has 15 amino acids. CDR1 is MDHEN and CDR2 is SYDVKM in the germline V gene. V trimming: 6 bases; J trimming: 2 bases; junction bases outside the gene matches: 8. The CDR3 region has the DNA TGTGCCAGCAGCTCATACCGGGACAGGGCCTACGAGCAGTACTTC. Protein sequence: CASSSYRDRAYEQYF.

The chain is built from TRBV7-9 and TRBJ1-1; D ambiguous. CDR3 length: 14 residues. V was trimmed by 5 bases and J by 6 bases, leaving 16 bases between them. Germline V lookup: CDR1 SEHNR, CDR2 FQNEAQ (reference sequence). The CDR3 DNA is TGTGCCAGCAGCCCCCCGAGGGATTACTCTGAAGCTTTCTTT. Encoded protein: CASSPPRDYSEAFF.

This clone turned up a few times. This sample also contains other DNA sequences that code for the same CDR3. CDR3 amino acids: CASSIPPGQGADTQYF. CDR3 sequence (DNA): TGTGCCAGTAGTATCCCGCCGGGACAGGGGGCAGATACGCAGTATTTT. The chain is built from TRBV19 and TRBJ2-3; 11 nucleotides line up with TRBD1. Germline CDR1 is LNHDA and CDR2 is SQIVND (reference sequence). V gave up 3 bases and J gave up 4 bases; unmatched junction bases: 6. This CDR3 is 16 amino acids long.

On this clone: Additional DNA sequences in this sample encode the identical CDR3. The chain uses TRBV6-1 and TRBJ1-5, with D tentatively TRBD1 (5 bases). The germline V and J ends were trimmed by 3 bases and 2 bases, with 8 bases remaining between them. The CDR3 runs to 14 residues. Per the germline V gene, CDR1 is MNHNS and CDR2 is SASEGT. Here the CDR3 reads CASSESRGNQPQHF. The CDR3 region has the DNA TGTGCCAGCAGTGAGTCCAGGGGCAATCAGCCCCAGCATTTT.

The CDR3, as DNA: TGTGCCAGCAGCACCCTAGCGGGAGGGACAGATACGCAGTATTTT. This codes for CASSTLAGGTDTQYF. This chain links TRBV7-2 with TRBJ2-3, with 12 bases that match TRBD2. The CDR3 totals 15 residues. Germline V gene sequence: CDR1 SGHTA, CDR2 FQGNSA. V shed 5 bases, J shed 3 bases, and the junction held 3 bases outside the gene matches.

The chain carries TRBV19 and TRBJ1-5, with 9 bases lining up with TRBD1. The ends lost 6 bases at V and 2 bases at J; junction bases unmatched: 14. The germline V gene encodes CDR1 LNHDA and CDR2 SQIVND (reference sequence). The CDR3 covers 18 residues. This CDR3 reads CASSVPGQGVGGNQPQHF. The CDR3, as DNA: TGTGCCAGTAGCGTACCGGGACAGGGCGTCGGCGGCAATCAGCCCCAGCATTTT.

This clone was counted only a few times. Other DNA sequences of this sample code for an identical CDR3. CDR3 sequence: CASSVDGSTDTQYF. CDR3 DNA: TGTGCCAGCAGCGTAGATGGGAGCACAGATACGCAGTATTTT. The V call is TRBV9, the J call TRBJ2-3, with unresolved D. The CDR3 is made up of 14 amino acids. Trimming pared 0 bases from V and 0 bases from J, leaving 5 bases between. Germline V CDR1 and CDR2: SGDLS, YYNGEE.

V gene TRBV9 combines with J gene TRBJ2-3; 12 nucleotides align to TRBD2. There are 16 residues in the CDR3. V shed 3 bases and J 0 bases; nucleotides not matched to a gene: 2. CDR1 and CDR2 from the germline V gene are SGDLS and YYNGEE. The CDR3 DNA is TGTGCCAGCAGCGATGGGACTAGCGGGAGCACAGATACGCAGTATTTT. It codes for CASSDGTSGSTDTQYF.

In this sample, this clone turned up once. This chain connects TRBV27 to TRBJ1-1; 8 bases map to TRBD1. The V gene's germline CDR1 is MNHEY and CDR2 SMNVEV (reference sequence). The CDR3 totals 18 residues. Trimming removed 6 bases from V and 0 bases from J; junction bases left unmatched: 15. CDR3 sequence reads: CASRPQDRGLPMNTEAFF. In DNA, the CDR3 is TGTGCCAGCAGGCCACAAGACAGGGGATTACCAATGAACACTGAAGCTTTCTTT.

This clone was seen ten or more times. The J gene is TRBJ2-7, the V gene TRBV28; 8 bases align to TRBD1. Germline V lookup: CDR1 MDHEN, CDR2 SYDVKM. Unmatched junction bases numbered 8, after V lost 3 bases and J lost 4 bases. The CDR3 sequence is 15 residues long. The CDR3 protein is CASSFPGQGTYEQYF. The CDR3 bases are TGTGCCAGCAGTTTCCCCGGACAGGGAACTTACGAGCAGTACTTC. The entire variable domain, with the rest obtained from reference TRBV28 and TRBJ2-7, is as follows: DVKVTQSSRYLVKRTGEKVFLECVQDMDHENMFWYRQDPGLGLRLIYFSYDVKMKEKGDIPEGYSVSREKKERFSLILESASTNQTSMYLCASSFPGQGTYEQYFGPGTRLTVT.

This clone was counted many times. The rearrangement joins TRBV5-1 to TRBJ1-1; D not resolved. Germline V gives CDR1 SGHRS, CDR2 YFSETQ. Trimming took 4 bases from V and 0 from J, leaving 7 bases between them. The CDR3 extends over 13 amino acids. CDR3 amino acids: CASSHGVNTEAFF. CDR3 DNA sequence: TGCGCCAGCAGCCACGGGGTGAACACTGAAGCTTTCTTT.

The chain has TRBV4-1 and TRBJ1-5; D possibly corresponds to TRBD1 (5 bases). The CDR3 sequence is 16 residues long. Germline V gives CDR1 MGHRA, CDR2 YSYEKL. The V and J ends lost 0 bases and 5 bases respectively, with 14 bases between them. The CDR3 DNA follows: TGCGCCAGCAGCCAAGAATCCAGGGAGGGGCATCAGCCCCAGCATTTT. This translates into CASSQESREGHQPQHF.

The rearrangement uses TRBV7-8 and TRBJ2-2, with D possibly being TRBD1 or TRBD2 (6 bases each). Germline CDR1 and CDR2: SGHVS and FQNEAQ. This CDR3 is 16 amino acids long. The ends were cut back, 1 base at V and 1 base at J, with 10 bases in the middle. The CDR3 here is CASSLGGAQNTGELFF. CDR3 in DNA: TGTGCCAGCAGCTTAGGGGGGGCCCAGAACACCGGGGAGCTGTTTTTT.

This CDR3 is CAWNRYRGQRVYGYTF. The DNA for the CDR3 is TGTGCCTGGAACCGCTACCGGGGGCAACGGGTCTATGGCTACACCTTC. The genes are TRBV30 and TRBJ1-2, with a tentative D call TRBD1 (6 bases). V lost 4 bases to trimming and J lost 4 bases, with 22 bases between them. CDR3 length equals 16 residues. Germline CDR1 reads GTSNPN; CDR2 reads SVGIG (reference sequence). The full variable domain, in which reference TRBV30 and TRBJ1-2 provide the parts outside the CDR3, is SQTIHQWPATLVQPVGSPLSLECTVEGTSNPNLYWYRQAAGRGLQLLFYSVGIGQISSEVPQNLSASRPQDRQFILSSKKLLLSDSGFYLCAWNRYRGQRVYGYTFGSGTRLTVV.